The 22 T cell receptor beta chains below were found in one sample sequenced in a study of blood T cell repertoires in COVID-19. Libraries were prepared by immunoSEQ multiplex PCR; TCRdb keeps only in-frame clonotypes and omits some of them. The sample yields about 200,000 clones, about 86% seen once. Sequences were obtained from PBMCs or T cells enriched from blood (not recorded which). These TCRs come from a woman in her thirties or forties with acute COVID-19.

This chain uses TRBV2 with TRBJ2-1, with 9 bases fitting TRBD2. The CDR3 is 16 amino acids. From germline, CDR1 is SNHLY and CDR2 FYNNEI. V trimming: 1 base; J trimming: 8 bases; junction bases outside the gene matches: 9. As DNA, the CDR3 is TGTGCCAGCAGTGAAGGCTGGACTAGCGTGGGGGATGAGCAGTTCTTC. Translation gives CASSEGWTSVGDEQFF.

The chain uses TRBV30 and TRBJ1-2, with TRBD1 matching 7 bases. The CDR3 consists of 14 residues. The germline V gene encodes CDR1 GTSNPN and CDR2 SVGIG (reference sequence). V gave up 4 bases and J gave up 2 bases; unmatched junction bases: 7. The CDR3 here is CAWMVTGTNYGYTF. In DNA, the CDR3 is TGTGCCTGGATGGTGACAGGGACAAACTATGGCTACACCTTC.

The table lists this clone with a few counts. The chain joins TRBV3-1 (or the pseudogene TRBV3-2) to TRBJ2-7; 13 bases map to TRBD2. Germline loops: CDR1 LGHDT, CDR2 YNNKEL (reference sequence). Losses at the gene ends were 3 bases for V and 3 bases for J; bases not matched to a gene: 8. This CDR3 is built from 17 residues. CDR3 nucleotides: TGTGCCAGCAGCCAGGCCACTCGGACTAGCGGGAGCTACGAGCAGTACTTC. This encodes CASSQATRTSGSYEQYF.

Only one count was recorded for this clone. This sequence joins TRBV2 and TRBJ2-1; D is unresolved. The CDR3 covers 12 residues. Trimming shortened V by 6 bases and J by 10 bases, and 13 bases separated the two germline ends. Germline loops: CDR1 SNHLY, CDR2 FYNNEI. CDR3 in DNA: TGTGCCAGCAGCCCCCTTAGTAACGAGCAGTTCTTC. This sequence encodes CASSPLSNEQFF.

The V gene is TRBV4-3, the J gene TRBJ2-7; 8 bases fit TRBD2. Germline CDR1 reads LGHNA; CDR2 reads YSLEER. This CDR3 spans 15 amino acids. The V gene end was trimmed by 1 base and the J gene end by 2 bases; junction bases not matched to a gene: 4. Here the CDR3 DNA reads TGCGCCAGCAGCCAAGGAGCGGGGGACGCCTACGAGCAGTACTTC. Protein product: CASSQGAGDAYEQYF.

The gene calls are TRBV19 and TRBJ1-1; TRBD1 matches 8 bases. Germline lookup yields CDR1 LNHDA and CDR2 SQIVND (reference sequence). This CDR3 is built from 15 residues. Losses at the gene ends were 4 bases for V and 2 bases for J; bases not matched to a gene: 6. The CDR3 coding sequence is TGTGCCAGTAGTACTGGACAGGGTGTAAACACTGAAGCTTTCTTT. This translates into CASSTGQGVNTEAFF.

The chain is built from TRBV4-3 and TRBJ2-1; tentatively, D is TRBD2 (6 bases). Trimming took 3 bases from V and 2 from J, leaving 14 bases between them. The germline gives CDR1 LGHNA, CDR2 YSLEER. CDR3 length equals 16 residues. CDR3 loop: CASSHQGLTTYNEQFF. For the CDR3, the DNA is TGCGCCAGCAGCCACCAGGGACTGACGACCTACAATGAGCAGTTCTTC.

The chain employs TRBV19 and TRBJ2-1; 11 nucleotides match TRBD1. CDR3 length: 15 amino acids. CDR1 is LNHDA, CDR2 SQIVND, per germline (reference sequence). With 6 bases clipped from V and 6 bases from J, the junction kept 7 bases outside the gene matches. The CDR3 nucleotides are TGTGCCAGTAGCGACCGGGACAGGGGGACCAATGAGCAGTTCTTC. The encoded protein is CASSDRDRGTNEQFF.

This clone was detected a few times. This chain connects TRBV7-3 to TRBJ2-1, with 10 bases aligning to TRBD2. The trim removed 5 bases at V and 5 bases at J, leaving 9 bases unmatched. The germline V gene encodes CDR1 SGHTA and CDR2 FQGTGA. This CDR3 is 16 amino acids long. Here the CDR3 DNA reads TGTGCCAGCAGCCCGGGGCCAGGGACTAGCGACAATGAGCAGTTCTTC. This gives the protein CASSPGPGTSDNEQFF.

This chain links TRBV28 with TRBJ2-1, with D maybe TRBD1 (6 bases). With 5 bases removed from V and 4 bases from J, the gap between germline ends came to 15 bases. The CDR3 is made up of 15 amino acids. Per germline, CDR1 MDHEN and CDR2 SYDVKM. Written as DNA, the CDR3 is TGTGCCAGCAGTCCCATCCGGGACACGTACAATGAGCAGTTCTTC. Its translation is CASSPIRDTYNEQFF.

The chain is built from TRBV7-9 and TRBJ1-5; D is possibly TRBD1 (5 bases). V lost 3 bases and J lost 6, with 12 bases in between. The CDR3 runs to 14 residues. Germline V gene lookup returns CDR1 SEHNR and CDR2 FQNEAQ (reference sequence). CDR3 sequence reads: CASSLQGVGQPQHF. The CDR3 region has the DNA TGTGCCAGCAGCTTGCAGGGTGTCGGTCAGCCCCAGCATTTT.

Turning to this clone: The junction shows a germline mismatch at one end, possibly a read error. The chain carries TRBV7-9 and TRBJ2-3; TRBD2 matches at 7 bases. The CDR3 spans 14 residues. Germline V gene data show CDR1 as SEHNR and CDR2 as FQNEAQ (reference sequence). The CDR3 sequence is CASILLASTDTQYF. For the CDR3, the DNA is TGTGCCAGCATCTTACTAGCGAGCACAGATACGCAGTATTTT.

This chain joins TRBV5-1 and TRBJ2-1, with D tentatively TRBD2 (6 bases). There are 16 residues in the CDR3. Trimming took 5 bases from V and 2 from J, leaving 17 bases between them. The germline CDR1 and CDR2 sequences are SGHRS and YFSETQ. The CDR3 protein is CASSHDLRRAYNEQFF. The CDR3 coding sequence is TGCGCCAGCAGTCACGATCTGCGGAGGGCCTACAATGAGCAGTTCTTC.

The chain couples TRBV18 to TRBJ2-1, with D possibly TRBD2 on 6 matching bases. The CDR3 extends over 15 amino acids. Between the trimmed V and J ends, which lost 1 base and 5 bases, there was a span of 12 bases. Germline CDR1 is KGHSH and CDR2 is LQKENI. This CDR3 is CASSPLEGVDNEQFF. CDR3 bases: TGTGCCAGCTCACCACTGGAGGGAGTCGACAATGAGCAGTTCTTC.

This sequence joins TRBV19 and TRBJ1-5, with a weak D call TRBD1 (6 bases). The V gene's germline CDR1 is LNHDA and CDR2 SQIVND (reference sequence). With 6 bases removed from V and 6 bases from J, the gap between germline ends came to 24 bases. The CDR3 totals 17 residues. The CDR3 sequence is CASSLNSRGGIPQPQHF. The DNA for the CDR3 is TGTGCCAGTAGCCTCAATTCCAGGGGTGGTATCCCTCAGCCCCAGCATTTT.

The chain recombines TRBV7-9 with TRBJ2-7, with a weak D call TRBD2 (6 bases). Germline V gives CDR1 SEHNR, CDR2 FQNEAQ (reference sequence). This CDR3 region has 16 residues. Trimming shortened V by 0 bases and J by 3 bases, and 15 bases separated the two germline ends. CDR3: CASSLAAGRRGYEQYF. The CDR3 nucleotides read TGTGCCAGCAGCTTAGCAGCGGGCCGTCGGGGCTACGAGCAGTACTTC.

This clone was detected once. This chain's CDR3 is CASYRGSTDTQYF. In DNA form, the CDR3 reads TGCGCCAGTTACAGGGGAAGCACAGATACGCAGTATTTT. The genes are TRBV10-2 and TRBJ2-3, with 7 nucleotides matching TRBD1. The CDR3 covers 13 residues. Germline V gene lookup returns CDR1 WSHSY and CDR2 SAAADI. V was pared by 9 bases and J by 0 bases, with 3 bases of the junction left unmatched.

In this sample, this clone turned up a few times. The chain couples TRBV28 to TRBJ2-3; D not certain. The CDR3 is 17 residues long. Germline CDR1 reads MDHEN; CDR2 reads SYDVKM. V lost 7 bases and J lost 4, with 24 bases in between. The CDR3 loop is CASTNQVYPLPADTQYF. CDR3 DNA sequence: TGTGCCAGCACCAACCAGGTTTACCCGCTTCCCGCAGATACGCAGTATTTT.

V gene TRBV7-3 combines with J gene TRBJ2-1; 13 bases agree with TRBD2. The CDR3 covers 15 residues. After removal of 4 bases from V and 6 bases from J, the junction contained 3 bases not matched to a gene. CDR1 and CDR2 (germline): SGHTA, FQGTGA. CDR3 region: CASSSLAGGFNEQFF. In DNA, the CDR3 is TGTGCCAGCAGCTCACTAGCGGGAGGGTTCAATGAGCAGTTCTTC.

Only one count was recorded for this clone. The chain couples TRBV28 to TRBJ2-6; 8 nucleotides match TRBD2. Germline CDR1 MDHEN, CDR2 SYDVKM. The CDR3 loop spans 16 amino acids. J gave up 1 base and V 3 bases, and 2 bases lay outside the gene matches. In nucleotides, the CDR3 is TGTGCCAGCAGTTTGACTAGCGTGTCTGGGGCCAACGTCCTGACTTTC. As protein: CASSLTSVSGANVLTF.

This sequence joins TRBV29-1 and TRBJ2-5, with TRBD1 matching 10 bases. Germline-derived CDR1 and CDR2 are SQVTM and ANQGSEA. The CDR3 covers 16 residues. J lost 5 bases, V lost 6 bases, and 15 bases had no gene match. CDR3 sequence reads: CSVHSIRDRGWETQYF. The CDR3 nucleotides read TGCAGCGTGCACTCAATTCGGGACAGGGGTTGGGAGACCCAGTACTTC. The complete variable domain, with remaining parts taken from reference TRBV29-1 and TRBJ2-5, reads SAVISQKPSRDICQRGTSLTIQCQVDSQVTMMFWYRQQPGQSLTLIATANQGSEATYESGFVIDKFPISRPNLTFSTLTVSNMSPEDSSIYLCSVHSIRDRGWETQYFGPGTRLLVL.

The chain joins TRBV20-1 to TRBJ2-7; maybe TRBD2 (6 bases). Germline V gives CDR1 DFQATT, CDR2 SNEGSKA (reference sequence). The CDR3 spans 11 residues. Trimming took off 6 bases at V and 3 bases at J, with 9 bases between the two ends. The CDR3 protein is CSAPGVYEQYF. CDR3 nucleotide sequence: TGCAGTGCCCCGGGGGTCTACGAGCAGTACTTC.